This TCR beta chain comes out of a study of blood T cell repertoires in COVID-19. Original data processing: Amplification of reference gene primers provided the estimated nucleated cell counts. The repertoire was sequenced with immunoSEQ multiplex PCR; TCRdb's copy has only in-frame clones and lacks some. The V and J calls and clone size were taken over from that table, and D and trimming were inferred from the DNA. The sample has approximately 400,000 clones; about 90% are singletons. The trim removed 3 bases at V and 1 base at J, leaving 7 bases unmatched. The germline V gene has CDR1 SQVTM and CDR2 ANQGSEA. The CDR3 contains 17 residues.

The sequence came from a young man who had recovered from COVID-19. Sequenced: PBMCs or T cells enriched from blood (not recorded which). The chain uses TRBV29-1 and TRBJ2-7; TRBD2 aligns across 15 bases. CDR3 in DNA: TGCAGCGTTGATTCTAGGGGACTAGCGGGGGGTTCCTACGAGCAGTACTTC. Protein sequence: CSVDSRGLAGGSYEQYF.